This T cell receptor (beta chain) is from a study of blood T cell repertoires in COVID-19. Method: immunoSEQ multiplex PCR; TCRdb's copy keeps in-frame clones and lacks some. The sample contains 200,000 or so clones, about four fifths of which appear only once. The V end was cut by 9 bases, the J end by 4 bases, with 16 bases between. This CDR3 contains 14 residues. Germline V lookup: CDR1 LNHDA, CDR2 SQIVND (reference sequence). This TCR was recovered from a woman aged 50 to 65 who had been exposed to COVID-19. The sequenced sample consisted of PBMCs or T cells enriched from blood (not recorded which). This chain joins TRBV19 and TRBJ1-5, with D maybe TRBD1 (6 bases). The chain's CDR3 is CASSFRGSNQPQHF. The CDR3 DNA is TGTGCCAGCTCGTTCAGGGGTTCGAATCAGCCCCAGCATTTT.